These 5 T cell receptor beta chains originate from one sample sequenced in a study of shared clonotypes between healthy human individuals. Profiled with immunoSEQ multiplex PCR; TCRdb holds only in-frame clones, not every one. The repertoire includes about 2.1 million clones, 90% to 95% of them detected once, and around 1.7% sits in the top ten. Naive CD8 cells, CD45RO-negative and positively selected for CCR7, excluded terminally differentiated effector memory CD45RA+ cells. The sample comprised naive CD8+ T cells from PBMCs. The receptors originated from a young man in good health. Some clones in this sample may be carry-over from other donors' samples.

The chain joins TRBV5-8 to TRBJ1-4; TRBD1 is a possible D gene (5 bases). The CDR3 runs to 15 residues. V lost 1 base, J lost 0 bases, and 7 bases lay in between. Per germline, CDR1 SGHTS and CDR2 YDEGEE. The CDR3 coding sequence is TGTGCCAGCAGCTTGCAGGGCGCAACTAATGAAAAACTGTTTTTT. Its translation is CASSLQGATNEKLFF.

The chain couples TRBV5-1 to TRBJ1-1, with 7 bases that match TRBD1. J gave up 5 bases and V 2 bases, and 9 bases lay outside the gene matches. Looked up from germline, CDR1 is SGHRS and CDR2 is YFSETQ. The CDR3 covers 15 residues. The CDR3 sequence: CASSFGVGGWTEAFF. Here the CDR3 DNA reads TGCGCCAGCAGCTTTGGTGTAGGGGGCTGGACTGAAGCTTTCTTT.

The table lists this clone with a count of one. DNA of the CDR3: TGTGCCATCAAAGGACAGGATCAAGAGACCCAGTACTTC. This encodes CAIKGQDQETQYF. The chain is built from TRBV10-3 and TRBJ2-5; 7 nucleotides align to TRBD1. CDR3 length: 13 residues. The V gene's germline CDR1 is ENHRY and CDR2 SYGVKD. The J segment lost 2 bases and the V segment lost 7 bases, leaving 4 bases of the junction unmatched.

The rearrangement joins TRBV4-2 to TRBJ1-3, with a weak D call TRBD1 (5 bases). V was clipped by 0 bases and J by 7 bases, with 10 bases between them. Looked up from germline, CDR1 is LGHNA and CDR2 is YNFKEQ. There are 14 residues in the CDR3. This CDR3 is CASSQDGGSNTIYF. The DNA of the CDR3 is TGTGCCAGCAGCCAAGATGGGGGTAGTAACACCATATATTTT.

The genes are TRBV7-2 and TRBJ1-5; D unresolved. From germline, CDR1 is SGHTA and CDR2 FQGNSA. The germline V and J ends were trimmed by 1 base and 2 bases, with 6 bases remaining between them. The CDR3 totals 14 residues. This CDR3 is CASSLVSGNQPQHF. Written as DNA, the CDR3 is TGTGCCAGCAGCTTAGTATCAGGCAATCAGCCCCAGCATTTT.